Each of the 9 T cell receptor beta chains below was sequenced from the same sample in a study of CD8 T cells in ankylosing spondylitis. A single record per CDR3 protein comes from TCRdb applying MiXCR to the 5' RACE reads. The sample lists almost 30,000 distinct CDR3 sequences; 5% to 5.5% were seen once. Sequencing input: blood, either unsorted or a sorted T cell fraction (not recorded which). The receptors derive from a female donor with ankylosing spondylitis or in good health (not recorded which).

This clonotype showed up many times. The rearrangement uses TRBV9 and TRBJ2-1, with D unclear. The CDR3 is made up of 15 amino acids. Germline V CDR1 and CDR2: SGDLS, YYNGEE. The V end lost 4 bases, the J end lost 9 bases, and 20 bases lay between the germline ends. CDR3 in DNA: TGTGCCAGCAGCCCCCGCCCGACCTCGGATGGTGAGCAGTTCTTC. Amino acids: CASSPRPTSDGEQFF.

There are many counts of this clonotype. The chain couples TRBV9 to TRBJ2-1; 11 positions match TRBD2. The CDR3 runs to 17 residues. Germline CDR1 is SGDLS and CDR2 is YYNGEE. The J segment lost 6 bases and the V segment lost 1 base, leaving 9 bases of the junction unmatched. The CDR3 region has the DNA TGTGCCAGCAGCGTAACTAGCGGGAGTCCTTACGTCAATGAGCAGTTCTTC. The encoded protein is CASSVTSGSPYVNEQFF.

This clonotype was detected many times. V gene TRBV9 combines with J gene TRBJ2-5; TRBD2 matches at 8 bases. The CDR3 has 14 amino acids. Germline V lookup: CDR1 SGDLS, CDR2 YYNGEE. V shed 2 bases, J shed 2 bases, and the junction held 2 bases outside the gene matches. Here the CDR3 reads CASSVSGAQETQYF. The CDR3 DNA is TGTGCCAGCAGCGTTAGCGGGGCTCAAGAGACCCAGTACTTC.

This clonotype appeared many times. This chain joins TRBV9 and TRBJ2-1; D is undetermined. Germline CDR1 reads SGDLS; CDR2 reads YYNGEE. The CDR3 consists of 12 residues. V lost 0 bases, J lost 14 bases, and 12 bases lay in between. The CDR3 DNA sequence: TGTGCCAGCAGCGTAGTTGAGACTGGGAAGTTCTTC. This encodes CASSVVETGKFF.

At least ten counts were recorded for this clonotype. CDR3 amino acids: CASSVAISGSSYEQYF. The CDR3 DNA reads as TGTGCCAGCAGCGTAGCTATCAGCGGCAGCTCCTACGAGCAGTACTTC. This chain connects TRBV9 to TRBJ2-7; possibly TRBD2 for D (5 bases). V was clipped by 0 bases and J by 0 bases, with 13 bases between them. Germline V gene data show CDR1 as SGDLS and CDR2 as YYNGEE. The CDR3 totals 16 residues.

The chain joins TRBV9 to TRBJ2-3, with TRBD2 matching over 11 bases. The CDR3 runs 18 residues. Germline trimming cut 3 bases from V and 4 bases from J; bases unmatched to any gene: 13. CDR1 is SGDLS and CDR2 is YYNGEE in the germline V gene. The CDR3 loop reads CASSATSGGFLGADTQYF. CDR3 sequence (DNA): TGTGCCAGCAGCGCAACTAGCGGGGGATTCTTGGGTGCAGATACGCAGTATTTT.

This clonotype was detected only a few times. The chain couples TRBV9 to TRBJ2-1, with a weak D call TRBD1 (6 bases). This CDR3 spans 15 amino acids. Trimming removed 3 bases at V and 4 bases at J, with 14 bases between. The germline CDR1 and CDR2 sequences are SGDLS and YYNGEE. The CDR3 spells CASSAPGHAYNEQFF. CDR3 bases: TGTGCCAGCAGCGCCCCGGGACATGCGTACAATGAGCAGTTCTTC. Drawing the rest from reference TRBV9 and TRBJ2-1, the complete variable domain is DSGVTQTPKHLITATGQRVTLRCSPRSGDLSVYWYQQSLDQGLQFLIQYYNGEERAKGNILERFSAQQFPDLHSELNLSSLELGDSALYFCASSAPGHAYNEQFFGPGTRLTVL.

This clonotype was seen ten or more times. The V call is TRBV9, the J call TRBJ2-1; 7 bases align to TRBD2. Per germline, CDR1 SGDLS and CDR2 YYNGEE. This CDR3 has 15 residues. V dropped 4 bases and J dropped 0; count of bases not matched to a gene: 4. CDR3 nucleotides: TGTGCCAGCAGCCTAAGCGGGAACTCCTACAATGAGCAGTTCTTC. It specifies CASSLSGNSYNEQFF.

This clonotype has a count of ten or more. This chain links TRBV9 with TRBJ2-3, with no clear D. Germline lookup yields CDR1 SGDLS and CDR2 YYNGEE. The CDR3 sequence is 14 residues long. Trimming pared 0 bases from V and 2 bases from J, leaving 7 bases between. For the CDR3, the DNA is TGTGCCAGCAGCGTAGATCCCTACACAGATACGCAGTATTTT. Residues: CASSVDPYTDTQYF.